The rows below give T cell receptor beta chains drawn from one sample of a study of blood T cell repertoires in COVID-19. Produced via immunoSEQ multiplex PCR; TCRdb's table is partial and in-frame only. The sample contains approximately 160,000 clones, about 83% of which appear only once. The sequencing sample was made of peripheral blood. The receptors were gathered from a man aged 55 to 70 with acute or convalescent COVID-19. CDR3s include the opening cysteine and the closing phenylalanine or tryptophan. A D gene is named only where the DNA matches it firmly. Some rows have no size entry. The others give once, few or many, or a class for an expanded clone.

CDR3 protein: CASSPGTESPLHF
CDR3 DNA: TGTGCCAGCAGCCCCGGCACGGAGTCACCCCTCCACTTT
clone size: -
D gene: -
J gene: TRBJ1-6
V gene: TRBV7-4

CDR3 protein: CASTPRGLSPLHF
CDR3 DNA: TGTGCCAGTACCCCCAGGGGATTATCACCCCTCCACTTT
clone size: many
D gene: -
J gene: TRBJ1-6
V gene: TRBV19

CDR3 protein: CASSIAGGNQPQHF
CDR3 DNA: TGTGCCAGTAGTATTGCAGGGGGCAATCAGCCCCAGCATTTT
clone size: -
D gene: -
J gene: TRBJ1-5
V gene: TRBV19

CDR3 protein: CASSLRGGYEQYF
CDR3 DNA: TGTGCCAGCAGCTTAAGAGGGGGCTACGAGCAGTACTTC
clone size: -
D gene: -
J gene: TRBJ2-7
V gene: TRBV7-2

CDR3 protein: CAIRTGGAAGANVLTF
CDR3 DNA: TGTGCCATCAGGACAGGGGGCGCGGCGGGGGCCAACGTCCTGACTTTC
clone size: -
D gene: TRBD1
J gene: TRBJ2-6
V gene: TRBV19

CDR3 protein: CASSPPSGQGDEKLFF
CDR3 DNA: TGTGCCAGCTCACCACCGAGCGGACAGGGGGATGAAAAACTGTTTTTT
clone size: -
D gene: TRBD1
J gene: TRBJ1-4
V gene: TRBV18

CDR3 protein: CASSRGEGQTNEKLFF
CDR3 DNA: TGTGCCAGCAGCCGGGGGGAAGGGCAGACTAATGAAAAACTGTTTTTT
clone size: -
D gene: -
J gene: TRBJ1-4
V gene: TRBV21-1

CDR3 protein: CASSDRMGQNNYGYTF
CDR3 DNA: TGTGCCAGCAGTGACCGGATGGGACAAAATAACTATGGCTACACCTTC
clone size: -
D gene: -
J gene: TRBJ1-2
V gene: TRBV6-1

CDR3 protein: CASTQAGGQETQYF
CDR3 DNA: TGTGCCAGCACCCAAGCGGGGGGGCAAGAGACCCAGTACTTC
clone size: -
D gene: TRBD2
J gene: TRBJ2-5
V gene: TRBV9

CDR3 protein: CASSLGQGYGYTF
CDR3 DNA: TGTGCCAGCAGTTTGGGACAGGGATATGGCTACACCTTC
clone size: -
D gene: TRBD1
J gene: TRBJ1-2
V gene: TRBV12-3/TRBV12-4

CDR3 protein: CASSQGEYEQYF
CDR3 DNA: TGCGCCAGCAGCCAAGGAGAATACGAGCAGTACTTC
clone size: -
D gene: -
J gene: TRBJ2-7
V gene: TRBV4-1

CDR3 protein: CATNRGAGETQYF
CDR3 DNA: TGTGCCACAAACCGGGGGGCCGGTGAGACCCAGTACTTC
clone size: -
D gene: -
J gene: TRBJ2-5
V gene: TRBV2

CDR3 protein: CASSQNRVGPDTQYF
CDR3 DNA: TGTGCCAGCAGCCAGAACCGGGTTGGCCCAGATACGCAGTATTTT
clone size: -
D gene: -
J gene: TRBJ2-3
V gene: TRBV4-2

CDR3 protein: CASSRGGTGGLSEQFF
CDR3 DNA: TGTGCCAGCAGCCGAGGGGGAACGGGGGGTCTCAGTGAGCAGTTCTTC
clone size: once
D gene: -
J gene: TRBJ2-1
V gene: TRBV7-7

CDR3 protein: CASTAGETQYF
CDR3 DNA: TGTGCCAGCACGGCGGGGGAGACCCAGTACTTC
clone size: -
D gene: -
J gene: TRBJ2-5
V gene: TRBV12-3/TRBV12-4

CDR3 protein: CASSRTSAPNEQYF
CDR3 DNA: TGTGCCAGCAGCCGTACTAGCGCCCCTAACGAGCAGTACTTC
clone size: -
D gene: TRBD2
J gene: TRBJ2-7
V gene: TRBV7-2

CDR3 protein: CASSNSGLAGQETQYF
CDR3 DNA: TGTGCCAGCAGTAACTCGGGACTAGCGGGGCAAGAGACCCAGTACTTC
clone size: -
D gene: TRBD2
J gene: TRBJ2-5
V gene: TRBV6-5

CDR3 protein: CASSMTGGFSYEQYF
CDR3 DNA: TGTGCCAGTAGTATGACAGGGGGTTTCTCCTACGAGCAGTACTTC
clone size: -
D gene: TRBD1
J gene: TRBJ2-7
V gene: TRBV19

CDR3 protein: CASSPTRLAGEFNEQFF
CDR3 DNA: TGTGCCAGCAGCCCGACCCGACTAGCGGGGGAGTTCAATGAGCAGTTCTTC
clone size: few
D gene: TRBD2
J gene: TRBJ2-1
V gene: TRBV27

CDR3 protein: CASSLEGLAGGTLETQYF
CDR3 DNA: TGTGCTAGCAGCTTGGAGGGACTAGCGGGGGGGACATTAGAGACCCAGTACTTC
clone size: -
D gene: TRBD2
J gene: TRBJ2-5
V gene: TRBV7-7

CDR3 protein: CASSIEPGMDTEAFF
CDR3 DNA: TGTGCCAGTAGTATAGAACCGGGGATGGACACTGAAGCTTTCTTT
clone size: -
D gene: -
J gene: TRBJ1-1
V gene: TRBV19

CDR3 protein: CSVEERTGEYGYTF
CDR3 DNA: TGCAGCGTTGAAGAACGGACAGGGGAGTATGGCTACACCTTC
clone size: -
D gene: TRBD1
J gene: TRBJ1-2
V gene: TRBV29-1

CDR3 protein: CASSVTGGNTDTQYF
CDR3 DNA: TGTGCCAGCAGCGTAACGGGGGGGAACACAGATACGCAGTATTTT
clone size: -
D gene: TRBD2
J gene: TRBJ2-3
V gene: TRBV9

CDR3 protein: CASSLAGSNSPLHF
CDR3 DNA: TGCGCCAGCAGCTTGGCGGGGTCCAATTCACCCCTCCACTTT
clone size: -
D gene: -
J gene: TRBJ1-6
V gene: TRBV5-1

CDR3 protein: CASSSTYRDYEQYF
CDR3 DNA: TGTGCCAGCAGCTCAACTTACAGGGACTACGAGCAGTACTTC
clone size: -
D gene: -
J gene: TRBJ2-7
V gene: TRBV9

CDR3 protein: CASSLPSGVTEAFF
CDR3 DNA: TGCGCCAGCAGCTTGCCATCGGGAGTCACTGAAGCTTTCTTT
clone size: -
D gene: -
J gene: TRBJ1-1
V gene: TRBV5-1

CDR3 protein: CAWKRQGNTEAFF
CDR3 DNA: TGTGCCTGGAAGCGACAGGGGAACACTGAAGCTTTCTTT
clone size: few
D gene: TRBD1
J gene: TRBJ1-1
V gene: TRBV30

CDR3 protein: CASSRDYNEQFF
CDR3 DNA: TGCGCCAGCAGCCGGGACTACAATGAGCAGTTCTTC
clone size: -
D gene: -
J gene: TRBJ2-1
V gene: TRBV5-1

CDR3 protein: CASSLAGGPSNEQFF
CDR3 DNA: TGTGCCAGCAGCTTAGCGGGGGGGCCGTCCAATGAGCAGTTCTTC
clone size: -
D gene: TRBD2
J gene: TRBJ2-1
V gene: TRBV5-5

CDR3 protein: CASSARLAGNEQFF
CDR3 DNA: TGTGCCAGTAGTGCTCGACTAGCTGGCAATGAGCAGTTCTTC
clone size: -
D gene: TRBD2
J gene: TRBJ2-1
V gene: TRBV19

CDR3 protein: CASSPLGRGGGDLEAFF
CDR3 DNA: TGTGCCAGCAGCCCCCTCGGTCGGGGAGGAGGGGATCTTGAAGCTTTCTTT
clone size: -
D gene: -
J gene: TRBJ1-1
V gene: TRBV14

CDR3 protein: CATNPPGTGGLAGAGTDTQYF
CDR3 DNA: TGTGCCACCAATCCCCCCGGGACAGGGGGACTAGCGGGGGCCGGCACAGATACGCAGTATTTT
clone size: once
D gene: TRBD2
J gene: TRBJ2-3
V gene: TRBV24-1

CDR3 protein: CASTGQGYTGELFF
CDR3 DNA: TGTGCCAGCACCGGACAGGGTTACACCGGGGAGCTGTTTTTT
clone size: -
D gene: TRBD1
J gene: TRBJ2-2
V gene: TRBV18

CDR3 protein: CASGVTGQGATGELFF
CDR3 DNA: TGTGCCAGCGGCGTGACGGGACAGGGGGCAACCGGGGAGCTGTTTTTT
clone size: -
D gene: TRBD1
J gene: TRBJ2-2
V gene: TRBV9

CDR3 protein: CASSSDSQETQYF
CDR3 DNA: TGTGCCAGCAGTTCGGACAGCCAAGAGACCCAGTACTTC
clone size: -
D gene: -
J gene: TRBJ2-5
V gene: TRBV12-3/TRBV12-4

CDR3 protein: CASSIPAGSEAFF
CDR3 DNA: TGTGCCAGTAGTATACCGGCTGGGAGCGAAGCTTTCTTT
clone size: -
D gene: -
J gene: TRBJ1-1
V gene: TRBV19

CDR3 protein: CASSQTGVNEKLFF
CDR3 DNA: TGTGCCAGCAGCCAGACAGGGGTTAATGAAAAACTGTTTTTT
clone size: -
D gene: TRBD1
J gene: TRBJ1-4
V gene: TRBV6-5

CDR3 protein: CASSEDGDGDYSGGYTF
CDR3 DNA: TGTGCCAGCAGTGAAGATGGAGATGGAGACTATTCGGGAGGCTACACCTTC
clone size: many
D gene: -
J gene: TRBJ1-2
V gene: TRBV6-1

CDR3 protein: CASSWTSGVQETQYF
CDR3 DNA: TGTGCCAGCAGTTGGACTAGCGGGGTACAAGAGACCCAGTACTTC
clone size: -
D gene: TRBD2
J gene: TRBJ2-5
V gene: TRBV2

CDR3 protein: CASSLAQGHRETQYF
CDR3 DNA: TGTGCCAGCAGTCTCGCCCAGGGGCACCGGGAGACCCAGTACTTC
clone size: -
D gene: -
J gene: TRBJ2-5
V gene: TRBV7-7